The present TCR beta chain was sequenced within a study of blood T cell repertoires in COVID-19. This clone came up once. CDR1 is SGHVS, CDR2 FQNEAQ, per germline. The J segment lost 6 bases and the V segment lost 5 bases, leaving 12 bases of the junction unmatched. This CDR3 is built from 17 residues. Libraries were prepared by immunoSEQ multiplex PCR; TCRdb keeps only in-frame clonotypes and omits some of them. The sample records approximately 80,000 clones, roughly 85% being singletons. Sample: peripheral blood. The TCR was taken from a man aged 50 or older with COVID-19, enrolled during active disease. V usage is TRBV7-8 and J usage is TRBJ2-1, with 11 bases matching TRBD2. The CDR3 region is CASSTSGRGDGGNEQFF. Here the CDR3 DNA reads TGTGCCAGCAGCACTAGCGGGAGAGGGGATGGGGGCAATGAGCAGTTCTTC.